This TCR beta chain was sequenced for a study of blood T cell repertoires in COVID-19. Study-level background: Both acute and convalescent COVID-19 samples were obtained from the United States, Italy and Spain. T cells, B-cell-depleted T cells, or PBMCs provided the cDNA or gDNA that served as material.

Seattle's cohort entered during active infection and was followed longitudinally. Original processing methods: Reference gene primer amplification in the assay estimated nucleated cell counts. Sequencing was performed with immunoSEQ multiplex PCR; in TCRdb, only in-frame clones are kept and a portion is missing. Clone size and the V and J calls come from that table; the DNA yielded D and trimming. Of about 12,000 clones detected, around 70% appear once; the ten largest clones hold over 9.5%. CDR1 is LNHDA, CDR2 SQIVND, per germline (reference sequence). This CDR3 region has 14 residues. The V gene lost 5 bases and the J gene lost 1 base, with 11 bases spanning the gap.

The sample comprised peripheral blood. This receptor was taken from a man in his sixties with COVID-19, enrolled during active disease. The chain recombines TRBV19 with TRBJ2-5; D gene uncertain. CDR3 amino acids: CASSPSSAQETQYF. The CDR3 DNA is TGTGCCAGTAGTCCCTCGAGCGCCCAAGAGACCCAGTACTTC.